These T cell receptor beta chains were read from a single sample in a study of metastatic and nonmetastatic thyroid tumors. TCRdb recomputed clones from the PCR reads via MiXCR. The sample consists of 25,000 to 35,000 clones, about a sixth of them appearing once. Sequencing input: blood. The receptors were gathered from a female donor with papillary thyroid cancer or a benign thyroid nodule (not recorded which). Some clones in this sample may be carry-over from other donors' samples. The CDR3 runs from the conserved cysteine through the conserved F or W. The order of the fields is J gene, V gene, CDR3 protein.

>TRBJ1-2|TRBV20-1
CSASSNYGYTF
>TRBJ2-7|TRBV24-1
CATSDLGLDSHYEQYF
>TRBJ1-4|TRBV20-1
CSARVRAVANEKLFF
>TRBJ1-2|TRBV13
CASSLSGVGYTF
>TRBJ1-4|TRBV9
CASSEDAYNEKLFF
>TRBJ1-5|TRBV4-2
CASSQGVVDHQPQHF
>TRBJ2-1|TRBV12-3/TRBV12-4
CASSGGGLLMDEQFF
>TRBJ1-2|TRBV5-4
CASRRDRGFSGYTF
>TRBJ2-2|TRBV11-2
CASSSRLAGISGELFF
>TRBJ1-2|TRBV19
CASSRSTAWGYTF
>TRBJ2-2|TRBV4-2
CASSPSLAANTGELFF
>TRBJ2-7|TRBV5-1
CASSLGWGLAGYEQYF
>TRBJ2-5|TRBV5-1
CASSLYRTSKGVTQYF
>TRBJ1-1|TRBV7-2
CASSLMQGDTEAFF
>TRBJ2-1|TRBV5-4
CASSSPGQANEQFF
>TRBJ1-3|TRBV12-3/TRBV12-4
CVSSLVPGAGGNTIYF
>TRBJ2-7|TRBV7-2
CASSWPGGFYEQYF
>TRBJ2-7|TRBV7-3
CASCFVARSNEQYF
>TRBJ2-1|TRBV5-1
CASSETSGFSNEQFF
>TRBJ1-4|TRBV20-1
CSARQGAGRRNEKLFF
>TRBJ2-7|TRBV5-4
CASSLTPEGLEQYF
>TRBJ2-3|TRBV9
CASSPRLAGGQDTQYF
>TRBJ2-7|TRBV7-9
CASSLTGIAGGEQYF
>TRBJ1-2|TRBV5-5
CASSFRELYGYTF
>TRBJ2-3|TRBV10-3
CAIGDGGEKADTQYF
>TRBJ2-7|TRBV18
CASSGSLQREQYF
>TRBJ2-1|TRBV6-1
CASRPGAAAEFF
>TRBJ2-1|TRBV4-1
CASSLAVSSYNEQFF